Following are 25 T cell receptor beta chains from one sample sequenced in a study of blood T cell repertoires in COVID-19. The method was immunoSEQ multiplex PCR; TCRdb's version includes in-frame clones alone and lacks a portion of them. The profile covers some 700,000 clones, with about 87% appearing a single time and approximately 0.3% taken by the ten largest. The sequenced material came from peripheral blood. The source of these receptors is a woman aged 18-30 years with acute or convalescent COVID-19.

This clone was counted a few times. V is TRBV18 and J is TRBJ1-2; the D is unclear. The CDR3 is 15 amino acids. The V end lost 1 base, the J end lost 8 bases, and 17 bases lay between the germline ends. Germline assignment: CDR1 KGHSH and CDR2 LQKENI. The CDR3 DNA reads TGTGCCAGCTCACCACTTGCTGAACCAGTGTGGGGCTACACCTTC. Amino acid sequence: CASSPLAEPVWGYTF.

The CDR3 region is CASSQTETNFEAFF. DNA for the CDR3: TGCGCCAGCAGCCAGACAGAAACCAACTTTGAAGCTTTCTTT. The chain links TRBV4-1 to TRBJ1-1; D might be TRBD1 (5 bases). The germline V gene has CDR1 MGHRA and CDR2 YSYEKL. Trimming pared 3 bases from V and 7 bases from J, leaving 15 bases between. CDR3 length: 14 residues.

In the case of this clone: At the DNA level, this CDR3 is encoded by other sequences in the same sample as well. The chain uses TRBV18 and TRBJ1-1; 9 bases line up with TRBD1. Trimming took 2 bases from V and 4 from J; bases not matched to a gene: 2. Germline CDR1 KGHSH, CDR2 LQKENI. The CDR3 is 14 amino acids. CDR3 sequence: CASSPSGQGTEAFF. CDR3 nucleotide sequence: TGTGCCAGCTCACCATCGGGACAGGGCACTGAAGCTTTCTTT.

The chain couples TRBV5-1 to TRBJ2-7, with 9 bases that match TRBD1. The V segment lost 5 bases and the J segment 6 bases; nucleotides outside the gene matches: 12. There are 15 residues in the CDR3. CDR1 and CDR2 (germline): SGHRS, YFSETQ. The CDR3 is CASRPSQGAFSEQYF. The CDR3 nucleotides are TGCGCCAGCAGACCCTCACAGGGGGCGTTTAGCGAGCAGTACTTC.

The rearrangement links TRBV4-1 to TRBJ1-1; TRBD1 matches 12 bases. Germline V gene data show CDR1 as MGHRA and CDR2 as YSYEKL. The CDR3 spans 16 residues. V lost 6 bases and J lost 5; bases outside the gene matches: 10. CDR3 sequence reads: CASRISGTGGRTEAFF. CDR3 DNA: TGCGCCAGCAGAATTTCCGGGACAGGGGGCCGAACTGAAGCTTTCTTT.

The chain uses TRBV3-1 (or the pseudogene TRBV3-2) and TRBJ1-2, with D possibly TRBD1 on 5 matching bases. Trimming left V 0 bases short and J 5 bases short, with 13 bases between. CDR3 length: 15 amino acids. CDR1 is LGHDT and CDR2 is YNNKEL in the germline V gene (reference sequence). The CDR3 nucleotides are TGTGCCAGCAGCCAAGATTTTCAGGGCTCTTATGGCTACACCTTC. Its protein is CASSQDFQGSYGYTF.

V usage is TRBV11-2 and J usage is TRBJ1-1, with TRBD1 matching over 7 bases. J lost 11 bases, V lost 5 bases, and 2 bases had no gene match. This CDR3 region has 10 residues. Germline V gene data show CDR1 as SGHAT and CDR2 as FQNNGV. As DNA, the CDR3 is TGTGCCAGCAGCCTCAGGGGGGCTTTCTTT. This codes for CASSLRGAFF.

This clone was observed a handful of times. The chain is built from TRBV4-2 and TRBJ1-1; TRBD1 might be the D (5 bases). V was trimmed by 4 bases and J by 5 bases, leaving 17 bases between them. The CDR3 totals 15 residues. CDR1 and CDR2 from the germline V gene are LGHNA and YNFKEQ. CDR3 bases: TGTGCCAGCAGCCCACGGGGGTCGGAGTCAACTGAAGCTTTCTTT. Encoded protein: CASSPRGSESTEAFF.

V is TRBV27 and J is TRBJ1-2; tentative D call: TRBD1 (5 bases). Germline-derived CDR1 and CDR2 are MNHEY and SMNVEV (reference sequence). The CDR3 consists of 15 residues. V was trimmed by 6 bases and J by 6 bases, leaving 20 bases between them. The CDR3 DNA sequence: TGTGCCAGCAGCCCCCTAACGGGGGGAGGGGATGGCTACACCTTC. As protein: CASSPLTGGGDGYTF.

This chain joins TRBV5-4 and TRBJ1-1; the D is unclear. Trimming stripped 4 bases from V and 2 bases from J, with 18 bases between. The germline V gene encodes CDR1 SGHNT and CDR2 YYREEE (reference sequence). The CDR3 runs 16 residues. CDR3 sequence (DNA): TGTGCCAGCAGCCCCGGAGGCAACGAAAGAAACACTGAAGCTTTCTTT. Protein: CASSPGGNERNTEAFF. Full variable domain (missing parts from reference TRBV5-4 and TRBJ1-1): ETGVTQSPTHLIKTRGQQVTLRCSSQSGHNTVSWYQQALGQGPQFIFQYYREEENGRGNFPPRFSGLQFPNYSSELNVNALELDDSALYLCASSPGGNERNTEAFFGQGTRLTVV.

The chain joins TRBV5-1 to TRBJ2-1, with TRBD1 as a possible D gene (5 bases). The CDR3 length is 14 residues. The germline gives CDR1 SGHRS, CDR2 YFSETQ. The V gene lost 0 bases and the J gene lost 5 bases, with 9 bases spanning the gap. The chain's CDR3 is CASSLDGRDNEQFF. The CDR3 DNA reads TGCGCCAGCAGCTTGGATGGCAGGGACAATGAGCAGTTCTTC. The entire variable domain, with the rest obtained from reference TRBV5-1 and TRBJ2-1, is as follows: KAGVTQTPRYLIKTRGQQVTLSCSPISGHRSVSWYQQTPGQGLQFLFEYFSETQRNKGNFPGRFSGRQFSNSRSEMNVSTLELGDSALYLCASSLDGRDNEQFFGPGTRLTVL.

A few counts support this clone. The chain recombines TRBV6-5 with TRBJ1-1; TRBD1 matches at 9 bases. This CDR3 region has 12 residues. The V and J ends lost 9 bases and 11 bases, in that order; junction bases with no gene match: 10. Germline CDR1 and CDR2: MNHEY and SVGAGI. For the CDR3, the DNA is TGTGCCAGTACCCCGGACAGGGGTTTTGCTTTCTTT. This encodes CASTPDRGFAFF.

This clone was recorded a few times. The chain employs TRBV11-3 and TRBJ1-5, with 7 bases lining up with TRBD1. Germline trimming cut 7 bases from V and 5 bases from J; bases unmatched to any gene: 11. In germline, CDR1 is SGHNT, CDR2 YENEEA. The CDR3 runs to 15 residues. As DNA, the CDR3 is TGTGCCAGCACTCCTGGACAGGAGCATTATCAGCCCCAGCATTTT. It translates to CASTPGQEHYQPQHF.

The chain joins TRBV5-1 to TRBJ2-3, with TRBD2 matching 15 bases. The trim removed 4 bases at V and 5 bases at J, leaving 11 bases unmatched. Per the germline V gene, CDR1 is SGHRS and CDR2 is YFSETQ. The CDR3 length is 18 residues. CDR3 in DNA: TGCGCCAGCAGCCTCCGCGTCATGGGACTAGCGGGGGGAGATACGCAGTATTTT. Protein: CASSLRVMGLAGGDTQYF.

For the CDR3, the DNA is TGTGCCAGCAGCTCGCCCCCCGACAGGGTCACTGAAGCTTTCTTT. This gives the protein CASSSPPDRVTEAFF. The chain employs TRBV7-8 and TRBJ1-1, with 7 bases identical to TRBD1. Per germline, CDR1 SGHVS and CDR2 FQNEAQ. The CDR3 extends over 15 amino acids. V shed 4 bases, J shed 4 bases, and the junction held 9 bases outside the gene matches.

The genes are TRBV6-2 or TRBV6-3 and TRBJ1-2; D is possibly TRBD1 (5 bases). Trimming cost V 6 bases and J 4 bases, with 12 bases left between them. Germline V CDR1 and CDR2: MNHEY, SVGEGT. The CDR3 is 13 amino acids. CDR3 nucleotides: TGTGCCAGCAGCCAAGCCAGGGCCTATGGCTACACCTTC. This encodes CASSQARAYGYTF.

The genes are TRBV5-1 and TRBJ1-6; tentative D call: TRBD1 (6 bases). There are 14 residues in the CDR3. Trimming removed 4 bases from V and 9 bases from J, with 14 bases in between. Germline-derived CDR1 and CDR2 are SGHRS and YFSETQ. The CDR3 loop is CASSAGEIGSPLHF. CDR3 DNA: TGCGCCAGCAGCGCAGGGGAGATCGGTTCACCCCTCCACTTT.

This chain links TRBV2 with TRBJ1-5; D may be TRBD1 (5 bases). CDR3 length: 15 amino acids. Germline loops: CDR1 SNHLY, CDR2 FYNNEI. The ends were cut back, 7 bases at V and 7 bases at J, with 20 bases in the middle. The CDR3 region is CASTPDGGGGQPQHF. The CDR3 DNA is TGTGCCAGCACACCCGACGGGGGGGGTGGCCAGCCCCAGCATTTT.

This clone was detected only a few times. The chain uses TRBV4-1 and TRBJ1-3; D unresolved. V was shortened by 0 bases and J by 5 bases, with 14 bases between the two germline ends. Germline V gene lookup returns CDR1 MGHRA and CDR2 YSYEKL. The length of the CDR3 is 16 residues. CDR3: CASSQDGSLQRNTIYF. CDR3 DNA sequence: TGCGCCAGCAGCCAAGATGGGTCACTACAAAGAAACACCATATATTTT.

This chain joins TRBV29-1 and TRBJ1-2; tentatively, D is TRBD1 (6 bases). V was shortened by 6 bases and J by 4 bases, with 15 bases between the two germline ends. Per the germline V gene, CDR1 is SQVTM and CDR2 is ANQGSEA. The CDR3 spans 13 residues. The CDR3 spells CSVGAGSSYGYTF. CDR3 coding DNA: TGCAGCGTGGGGGCAGGGAGCAGCTATGGCTACACCTTC.

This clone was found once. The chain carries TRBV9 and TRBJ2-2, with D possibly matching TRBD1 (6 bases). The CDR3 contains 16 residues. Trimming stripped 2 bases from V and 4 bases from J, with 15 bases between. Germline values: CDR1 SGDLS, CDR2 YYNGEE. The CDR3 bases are TGTGCCAGCAGCGTTGGGGGCGCGATCAGCACCGGGGAGCTGTTTTTT. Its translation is CASSVGGAISTGELFF.

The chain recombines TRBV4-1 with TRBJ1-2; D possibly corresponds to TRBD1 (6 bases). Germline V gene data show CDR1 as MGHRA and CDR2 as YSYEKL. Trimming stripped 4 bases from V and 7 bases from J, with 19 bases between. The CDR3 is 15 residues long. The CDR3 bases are TGCGCCAGCAGCCCCCAAGGACAGTCCTTTGGTGGCTACACCTTC. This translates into CASSPQGQSFGGYTF.

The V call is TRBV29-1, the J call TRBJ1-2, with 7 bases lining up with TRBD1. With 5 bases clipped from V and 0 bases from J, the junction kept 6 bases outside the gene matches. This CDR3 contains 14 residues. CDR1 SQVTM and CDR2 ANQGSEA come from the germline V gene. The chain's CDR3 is CSVQGVLANYGYTF. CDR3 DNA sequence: TGCAGCGTTCAGGGGGTGTTAGCTAACTATGGCTACACCTTC.

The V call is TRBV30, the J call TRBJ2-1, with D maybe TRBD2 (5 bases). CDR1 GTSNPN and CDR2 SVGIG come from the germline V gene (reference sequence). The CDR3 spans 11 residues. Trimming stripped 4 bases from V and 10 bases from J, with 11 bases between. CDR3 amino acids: CAWIKGGEQFF. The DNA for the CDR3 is TGTGCCTGGATCAAGGGCGGGGAGCAGTTCTTC.

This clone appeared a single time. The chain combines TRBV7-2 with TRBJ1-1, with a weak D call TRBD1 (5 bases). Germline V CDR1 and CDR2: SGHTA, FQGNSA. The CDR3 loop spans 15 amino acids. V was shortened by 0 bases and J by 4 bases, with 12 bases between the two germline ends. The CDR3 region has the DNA TGTGCCAGCAGCTTAGCTGGGGGGTCGGGCACTGAAGCTTTCTTT. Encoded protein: CASSLAGGSGTEAFF.